A single count supports the clone carrying this T cell receptor (beta chain). Antigen: not known. This could be a read error, since a much larger clone is one nucleotide away. The sample comes from a study of blood T cells in healthy people across ages. Study results and limitations: A greater number of naive CD4+ cells and higher diversity distinguished long-lived donors from aged donors. A strong correlation was seen between TCR beta diversity and naive T cell percentage.

The use of a sample-barcoded 5' primer and a J-beta primer mix characterized a second PCR of 7 to 11 cycles. Using its own MiXCR run on the 5' RACE reads, TCRdb lists one record per CDR3 protein. The sample lists 1.5 million to 2 million distinct CDR3 sequences, roughly two fifths seen once, with 20% to 25% in the top ten. The CDR3 totals 16 residues. Trimming removed 7 bases at V and 4 bases at J, with 22 bases between. Per germline, CDR1 MDHEN and CDR2 SYDVKM. RNA extraction gave at least 5.5 micrograms of total RNA per sample. The TCR comes from a human donor in good health. Specimen: blood. The rearrangement uses TRBV28 and TRBJ1-2, with D perhaps TRBD1 (5 bases). In nucleotides, the CDR3 is TGTGCCAGCAATTACCTAATAAGGGGACCCTTCTATGGCTACACCTTC. Protein: CASNYLIRGPFYGYTF.